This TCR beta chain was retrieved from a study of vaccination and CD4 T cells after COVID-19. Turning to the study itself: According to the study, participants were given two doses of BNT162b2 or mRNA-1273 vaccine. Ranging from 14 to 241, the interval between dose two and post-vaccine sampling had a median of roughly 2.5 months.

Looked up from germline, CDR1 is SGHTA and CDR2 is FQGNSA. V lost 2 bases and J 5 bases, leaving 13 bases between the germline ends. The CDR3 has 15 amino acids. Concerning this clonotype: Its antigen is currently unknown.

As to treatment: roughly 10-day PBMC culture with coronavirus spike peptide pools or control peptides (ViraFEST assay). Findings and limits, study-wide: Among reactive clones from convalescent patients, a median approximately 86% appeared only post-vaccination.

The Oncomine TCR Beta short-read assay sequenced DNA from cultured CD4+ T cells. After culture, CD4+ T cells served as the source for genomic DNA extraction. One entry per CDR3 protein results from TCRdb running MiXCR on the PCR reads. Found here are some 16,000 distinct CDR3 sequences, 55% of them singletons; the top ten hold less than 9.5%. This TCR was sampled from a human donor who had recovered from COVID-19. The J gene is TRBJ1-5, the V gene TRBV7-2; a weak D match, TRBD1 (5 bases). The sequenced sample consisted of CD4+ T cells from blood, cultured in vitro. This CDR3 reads CASSLTVRGYQPQHF. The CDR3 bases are TGTGCCAGCAGCTTAACAGTACGGGGCTATCAGCCCCAGCATTTT.